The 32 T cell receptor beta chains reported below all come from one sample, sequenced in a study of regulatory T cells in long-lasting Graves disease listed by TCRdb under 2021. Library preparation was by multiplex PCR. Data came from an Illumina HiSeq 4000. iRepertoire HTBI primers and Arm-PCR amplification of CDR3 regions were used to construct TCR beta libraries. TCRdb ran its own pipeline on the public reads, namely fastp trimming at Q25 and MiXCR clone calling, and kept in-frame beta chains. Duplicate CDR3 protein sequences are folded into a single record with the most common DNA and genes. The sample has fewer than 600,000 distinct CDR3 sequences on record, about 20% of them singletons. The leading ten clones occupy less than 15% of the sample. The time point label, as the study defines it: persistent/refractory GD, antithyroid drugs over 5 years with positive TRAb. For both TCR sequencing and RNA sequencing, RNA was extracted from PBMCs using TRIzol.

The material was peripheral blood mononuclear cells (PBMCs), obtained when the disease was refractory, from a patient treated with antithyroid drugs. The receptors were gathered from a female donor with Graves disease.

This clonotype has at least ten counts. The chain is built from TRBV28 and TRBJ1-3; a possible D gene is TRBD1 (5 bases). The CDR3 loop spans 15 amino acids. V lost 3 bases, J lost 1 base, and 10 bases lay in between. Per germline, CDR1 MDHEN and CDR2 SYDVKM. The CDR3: CASSLRGGSGNTIYF. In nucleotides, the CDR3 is TGTGCCAGCAGTTTGCGCGGGGGGTCTGGAAACACCATATATTTT.

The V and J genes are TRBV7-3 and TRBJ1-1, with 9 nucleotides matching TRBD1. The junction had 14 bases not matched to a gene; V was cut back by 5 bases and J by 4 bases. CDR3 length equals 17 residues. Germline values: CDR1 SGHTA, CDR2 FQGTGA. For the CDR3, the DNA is TGTGCCAGCAGCCCATGGGGGGACAGGGTCGGGGCCACTGAAGCTTTCTTT. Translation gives CASSPWGDRVGATEAFF.

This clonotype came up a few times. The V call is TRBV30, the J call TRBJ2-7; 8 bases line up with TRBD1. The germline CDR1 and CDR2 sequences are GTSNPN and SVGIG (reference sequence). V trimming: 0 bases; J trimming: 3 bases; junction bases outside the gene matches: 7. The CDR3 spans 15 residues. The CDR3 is CAWSVDRGSGYEQYF. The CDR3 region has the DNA TGTGCCTGGAGTGTAGACAGGGGATCTGGCTACGAGCAGTACTTC.

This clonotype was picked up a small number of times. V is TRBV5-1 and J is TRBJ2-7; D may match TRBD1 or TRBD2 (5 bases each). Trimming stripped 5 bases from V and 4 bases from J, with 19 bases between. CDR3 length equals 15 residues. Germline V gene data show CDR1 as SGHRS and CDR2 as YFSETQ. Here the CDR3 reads CASRLSGTTFYEQYF. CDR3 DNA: TGCGCCAGCAGGCTCTCCGGGACCACATTTTACGAGCAGTACTTC. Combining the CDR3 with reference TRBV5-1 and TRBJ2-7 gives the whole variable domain KAGVTQTPRYLIKTRGQQVTLSCSPISGHRSVSWYQQTPGQGLQFLFEYFSETQRNKGNFPGRFSGRQFSNSRSEMNVSTLELGDSALYLCASRLSGTTFYEQYFGPGTRLTVT.

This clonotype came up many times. As DNA, the CDR3 is TGTGCCAGCAGTGGAGGAATCGAGTTCTATGGCTACACCTTC. Its protein is CASSGGIEFYGYTF. The chain combines TRBV2 with TRBJ1-2; D is unresolved. Trimming removed 4 bases from V and 4 bases from J, with 13 bases in between. The V gene's germline CDR1 is SNHLY and CDR2 FYNNEI. This CDR3 comprises 14 residues.

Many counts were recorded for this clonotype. For the CDR3, the DNA is TGTGCCAGCAGTTACTCGCCAGGGGGCAGCGGCTACACCTTC. It encodes CASSYSPGGSGYTF. This chain uses TRBV6-5 with TRBJ1-2, with TRBD1 matching 8 bases. This CDR3 region has 14 residues. CDR1 MNHEY and CDR2 SVGAGI come from the germline V gene. Trimming took 0 bases from V and 8 from J; bases not matched to a gene: 5.

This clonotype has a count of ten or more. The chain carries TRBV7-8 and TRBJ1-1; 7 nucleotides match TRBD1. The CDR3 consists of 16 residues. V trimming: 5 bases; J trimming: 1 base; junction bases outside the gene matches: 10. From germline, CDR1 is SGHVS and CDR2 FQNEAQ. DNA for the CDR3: TGTGCCAGCAGCCTCCTTAAGGGGGCCTCGAACACTGAAGCTTTCTTT. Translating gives CASSLLKGASNTEAFF.

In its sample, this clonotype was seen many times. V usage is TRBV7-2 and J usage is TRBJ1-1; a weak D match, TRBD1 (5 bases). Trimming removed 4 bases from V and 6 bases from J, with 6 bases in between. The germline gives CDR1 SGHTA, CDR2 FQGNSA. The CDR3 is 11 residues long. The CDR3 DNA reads TGTGCCAGCAGCTCAGGGTCTGAAGCTTTCTTT. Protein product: CASSSGSEAFF.

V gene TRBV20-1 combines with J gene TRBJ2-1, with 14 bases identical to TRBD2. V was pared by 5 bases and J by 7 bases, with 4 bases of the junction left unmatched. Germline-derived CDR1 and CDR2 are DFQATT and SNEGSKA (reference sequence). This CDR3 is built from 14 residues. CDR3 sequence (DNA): TGCAGTGCTCCTGGGACTAGCGGGAGTAATGAGCAGTTCTTC. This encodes CSAPGTSGSNEQFF.

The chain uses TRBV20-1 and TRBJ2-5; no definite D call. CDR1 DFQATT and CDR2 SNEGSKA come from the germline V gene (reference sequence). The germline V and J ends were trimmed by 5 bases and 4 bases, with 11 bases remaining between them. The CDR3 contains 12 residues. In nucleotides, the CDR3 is TGCAGTGCTCCGATAGGGTCAGAGACCCAGTACTTC. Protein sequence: CSAPIGSETQYF.

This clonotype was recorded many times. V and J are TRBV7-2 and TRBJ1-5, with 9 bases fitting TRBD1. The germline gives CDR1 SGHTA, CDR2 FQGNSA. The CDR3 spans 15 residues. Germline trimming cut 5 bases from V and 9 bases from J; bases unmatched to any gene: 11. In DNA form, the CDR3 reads TGTGCCAGCAGCCGAACAGGGGGCGAGATAAGGCCCCAGCATTTT. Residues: CASSRTGGEIRPQHF.

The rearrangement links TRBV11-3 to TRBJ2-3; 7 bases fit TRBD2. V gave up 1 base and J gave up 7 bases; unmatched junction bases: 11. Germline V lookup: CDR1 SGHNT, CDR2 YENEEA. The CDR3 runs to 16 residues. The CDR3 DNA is TGTGCCAGCAGCTTAGGATCGGCGGGAGTTAGGAATACGCAGTATTTT. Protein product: CASSLGSAGVRNTQYF.

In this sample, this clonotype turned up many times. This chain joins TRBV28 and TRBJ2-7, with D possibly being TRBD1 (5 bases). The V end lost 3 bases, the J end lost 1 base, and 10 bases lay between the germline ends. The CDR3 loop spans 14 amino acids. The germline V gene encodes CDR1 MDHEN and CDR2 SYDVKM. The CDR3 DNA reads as TGTGCCAGCAGTTTGCAGGGAAAGTCCTACGAGCAGTACTTC. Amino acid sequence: CASSLQGKSYEQYF.

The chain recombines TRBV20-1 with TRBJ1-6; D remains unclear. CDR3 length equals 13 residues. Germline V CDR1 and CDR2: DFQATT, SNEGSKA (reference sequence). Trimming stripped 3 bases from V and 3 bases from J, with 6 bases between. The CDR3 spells CSASRDYNSPLHF. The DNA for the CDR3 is TGCAGTGCTAGTAGGGACTATAATTCACCCCTCCACTTT.

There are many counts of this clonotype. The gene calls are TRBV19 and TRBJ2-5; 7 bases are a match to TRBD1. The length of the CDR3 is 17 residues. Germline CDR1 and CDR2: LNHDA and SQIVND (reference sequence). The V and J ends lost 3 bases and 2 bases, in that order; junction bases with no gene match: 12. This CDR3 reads CASSIAFGDRGQETQYF. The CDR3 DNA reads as TGTGCCAGTAGTATCGCGTTTGGGGACAGAGGTCAAGAGACCCAGTACTTC.

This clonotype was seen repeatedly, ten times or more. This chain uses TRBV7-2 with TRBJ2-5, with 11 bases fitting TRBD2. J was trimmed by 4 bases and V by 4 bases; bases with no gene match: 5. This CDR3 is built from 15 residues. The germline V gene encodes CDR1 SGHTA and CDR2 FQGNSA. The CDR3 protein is CASSWDLAGGETQYF. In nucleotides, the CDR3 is TGTGCCAGCAGCTGGGATCTAGCGGGGGGAGAGACCCAGTACTTC. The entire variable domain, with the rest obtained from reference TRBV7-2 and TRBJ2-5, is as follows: GAGVSQSPSNKVTEKGKDVELRCDPISGHTALYWYRQSLGQGLEFLIYFQGNSAPDKSGLPSDRFSAERTGGSVSTLTIQRTQQEDSAVYLCASSWDLAGGETQYFGPGTRLLVL.

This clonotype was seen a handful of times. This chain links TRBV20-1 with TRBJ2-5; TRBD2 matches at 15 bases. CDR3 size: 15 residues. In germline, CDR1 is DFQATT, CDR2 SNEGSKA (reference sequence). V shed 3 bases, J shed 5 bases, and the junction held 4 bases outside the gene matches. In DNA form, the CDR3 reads TGCAGTGCTAGGCCAGGGACTAGCGGGAGGGAGACCCAGTACTTC. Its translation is CSARPGTSGRETQYF.

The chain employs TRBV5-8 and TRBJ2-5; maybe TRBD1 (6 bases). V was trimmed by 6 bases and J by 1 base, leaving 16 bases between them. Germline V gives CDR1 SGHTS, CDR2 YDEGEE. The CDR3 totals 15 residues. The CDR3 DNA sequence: TGTGCCAGCACCACACTACAGGGAAGCCAAGAGACCCAGTACTTC. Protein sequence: CASTTLQGSQETQYF.

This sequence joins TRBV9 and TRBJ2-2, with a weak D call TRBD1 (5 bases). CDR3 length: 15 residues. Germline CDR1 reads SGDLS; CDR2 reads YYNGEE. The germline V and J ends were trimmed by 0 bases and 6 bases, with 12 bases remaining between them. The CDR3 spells CASSVGGKGPGELFF. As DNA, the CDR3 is TGTGCCAGCAGCGTAGGAGGAAAGGGGCCCGGGGAGCTGTTTTTT.

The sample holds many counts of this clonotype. The CDR3 DNA is TGTGCCCTCGGAGGCTCTCAAAGCTACGAGCAGTACTTC. This encodes CALGGSQSYEQYF. The chain carries TRBV28 and TRBJ2-7, with a possible D match to TRBD2 (5 bases). Trimming cost V 11 bases and J 3 bases, with 17 bases left between them. The length of the CDR3 is 13 residues. Germline V gene sequence: CDR1 MDHEN, CDR2 SYDVKM.

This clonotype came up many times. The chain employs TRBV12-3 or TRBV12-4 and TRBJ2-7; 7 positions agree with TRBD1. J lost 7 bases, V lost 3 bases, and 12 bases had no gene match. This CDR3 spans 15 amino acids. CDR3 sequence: CASSFDRENWREQYF. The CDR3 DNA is TGTGCCAGCAGTTTCGACAGGGAAAACTGGCGGGAGCAGTACTTC.

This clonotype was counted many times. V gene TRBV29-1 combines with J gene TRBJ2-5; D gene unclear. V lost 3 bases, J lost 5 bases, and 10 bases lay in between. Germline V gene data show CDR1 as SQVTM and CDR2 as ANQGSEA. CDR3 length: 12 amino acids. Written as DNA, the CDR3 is TGCAGCGTTGATAGAGCGCGGGAGACCCAGTACTTC. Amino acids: CSVDRARETQYF. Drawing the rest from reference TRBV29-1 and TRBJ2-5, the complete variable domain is SAVISQKPSRDICQRGTSLTIQCQVDSQVTMMFWYRQQPGQSLTLIATANQGSEATYESGFVIDKFPISRPNLTFSTLTVSNMSPEDSSIYLCSVDRARETQYFGPGTRLLVL.

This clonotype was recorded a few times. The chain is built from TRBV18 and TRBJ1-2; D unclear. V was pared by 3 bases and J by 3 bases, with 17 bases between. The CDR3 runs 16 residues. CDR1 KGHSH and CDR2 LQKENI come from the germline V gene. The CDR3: CASSPDELGTYYGYTF. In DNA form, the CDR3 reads TGTGCCAGCTCACCTGACGAATTGGGCACGTACTATGGCTACACCTTC.

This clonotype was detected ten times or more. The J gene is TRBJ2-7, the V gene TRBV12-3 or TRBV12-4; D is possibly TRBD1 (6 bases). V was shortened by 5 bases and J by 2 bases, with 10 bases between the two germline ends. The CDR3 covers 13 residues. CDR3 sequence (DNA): TGTGCCAGCAGTGCAGGGGAACCCTACGAGCAGTACTTC. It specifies CASSAGEPYEQYF.

In DNA, the CDR3 is TGTGCCACCAGTAGACGAGGGACAGCCGGAAACACCATATATTTT. It specifies CATSRRGTAGNTIYF. The chain recombines TRBV15 with TRBJ1-3; 7 bases agree with TRBD1. The CDR3 is 15 amino acids. With 6 bases clipped from V and 4 bases from J, the junction kept 9 bases outside the gene matches. CDR1 and CDR2 (germline): LNHNV, YYDKDF (reference sequence). Using reference TRBV15 and TRBJ1-3 for the parts outside the CDR3, the full variable domain is DAMVIQNPRYQVTQFGKPVTLSCSQTLNHNVMYWYQQKSSQAPKLLFHYYDKDFNNEADTPDNFQSRRPNTSFCFLDIRSPGLGDTAMYLCATSRRGTAGNTIYFGEGSWLTVV.

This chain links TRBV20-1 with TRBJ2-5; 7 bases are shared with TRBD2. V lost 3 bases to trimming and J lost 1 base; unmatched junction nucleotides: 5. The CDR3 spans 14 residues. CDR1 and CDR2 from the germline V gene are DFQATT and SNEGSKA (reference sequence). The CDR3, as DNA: TGCAGTGCTAGGCCTAGCGGTCTCCAAGAGACCCAGTACTTC. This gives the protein CSARPSGLQETQYF.

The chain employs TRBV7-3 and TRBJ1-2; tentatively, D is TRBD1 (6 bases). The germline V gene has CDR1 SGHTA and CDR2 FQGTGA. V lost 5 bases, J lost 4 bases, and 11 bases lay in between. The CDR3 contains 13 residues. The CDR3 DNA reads TGTGCCAGCAGCCCCGGGACAAGCTATGGCTACACCTTC. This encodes CASSPGTSYGYTF.

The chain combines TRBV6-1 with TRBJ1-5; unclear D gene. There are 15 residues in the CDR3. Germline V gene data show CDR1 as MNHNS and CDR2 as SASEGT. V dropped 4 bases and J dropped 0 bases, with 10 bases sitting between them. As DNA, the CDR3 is TGTGCCAGCAGTGGCCGGGATTATAGCAATCAGCCCCAGCATTTT. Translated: CASSGRDYSNQPQHF.

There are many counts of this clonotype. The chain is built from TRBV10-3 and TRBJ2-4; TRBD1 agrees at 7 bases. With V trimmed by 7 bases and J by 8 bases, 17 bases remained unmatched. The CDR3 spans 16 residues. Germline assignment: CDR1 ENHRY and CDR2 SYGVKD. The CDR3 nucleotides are TGTGCCATCATCGGATTAGGGCGACAGGGTTTGTACATTCAGTACTTC. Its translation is CAIIGLGRQGLYIQYF.

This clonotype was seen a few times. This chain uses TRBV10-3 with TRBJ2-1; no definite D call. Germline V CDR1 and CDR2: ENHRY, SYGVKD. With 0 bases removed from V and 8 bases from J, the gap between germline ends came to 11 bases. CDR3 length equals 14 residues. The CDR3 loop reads CAISESSQKDEQFF. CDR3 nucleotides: TGTGCCATCAGTGAGTCAAGCCAGAAAGATGAGCAGTTCTTC.

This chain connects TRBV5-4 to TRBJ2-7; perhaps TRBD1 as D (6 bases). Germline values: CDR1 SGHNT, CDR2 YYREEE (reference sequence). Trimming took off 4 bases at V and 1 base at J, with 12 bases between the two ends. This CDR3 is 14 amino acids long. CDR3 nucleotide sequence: TGTGCCAGCAGCCCGGACAGCCGTTCCTACGAGCAGTACTTC. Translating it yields CASSPDSRSYEQYF.

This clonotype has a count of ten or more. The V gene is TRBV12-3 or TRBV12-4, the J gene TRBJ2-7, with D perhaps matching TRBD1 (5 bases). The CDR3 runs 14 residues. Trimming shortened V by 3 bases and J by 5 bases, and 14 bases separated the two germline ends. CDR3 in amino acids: CASSFSAGSDEQYF. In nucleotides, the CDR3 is TGTGCCAGCAGTTTTTCCGCAGGGTCGGACGAGCAGTACTTC.